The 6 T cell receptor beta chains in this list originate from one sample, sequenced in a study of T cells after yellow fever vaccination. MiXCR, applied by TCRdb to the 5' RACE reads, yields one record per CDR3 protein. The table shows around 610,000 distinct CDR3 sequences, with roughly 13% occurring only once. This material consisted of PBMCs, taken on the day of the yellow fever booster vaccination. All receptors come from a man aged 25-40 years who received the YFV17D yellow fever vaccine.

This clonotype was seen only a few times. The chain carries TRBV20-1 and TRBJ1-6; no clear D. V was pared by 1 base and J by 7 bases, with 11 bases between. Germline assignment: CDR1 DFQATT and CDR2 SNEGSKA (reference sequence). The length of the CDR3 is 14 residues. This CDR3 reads CSARVGAENSPLHF. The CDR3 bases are TGCAGTGCTAGAGTGGGTGCGGAGAATTCACCCCTCCACTTT.

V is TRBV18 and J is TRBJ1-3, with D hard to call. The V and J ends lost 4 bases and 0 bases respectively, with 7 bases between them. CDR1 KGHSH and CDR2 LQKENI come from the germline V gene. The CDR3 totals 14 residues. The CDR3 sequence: CASSRESSGNTIYF. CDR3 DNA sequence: TGTGCCAGCTCACGAGAGAGCTCTGGAAACACCATATATTTT.

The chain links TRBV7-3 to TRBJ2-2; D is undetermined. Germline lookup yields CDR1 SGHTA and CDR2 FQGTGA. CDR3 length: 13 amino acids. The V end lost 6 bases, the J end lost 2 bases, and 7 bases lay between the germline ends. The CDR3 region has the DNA TGTGCCAGCAGGGCCATCAACACCGGGGAGCTGTTTTTT. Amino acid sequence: CASRAINTGELFF.

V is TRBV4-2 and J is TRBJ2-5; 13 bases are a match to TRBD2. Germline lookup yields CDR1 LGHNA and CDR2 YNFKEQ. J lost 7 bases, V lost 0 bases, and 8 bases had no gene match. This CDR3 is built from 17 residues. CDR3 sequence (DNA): TGTGCCAGCAGCCAAGATATAGGACTAGCGGGAGTGGCGACCCAGTACTTC. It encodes CASSQDIGLAGVATQYF.

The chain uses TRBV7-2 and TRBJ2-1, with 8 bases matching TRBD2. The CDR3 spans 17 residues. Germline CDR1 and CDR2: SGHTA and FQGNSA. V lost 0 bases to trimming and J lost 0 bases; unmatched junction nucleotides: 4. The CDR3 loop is CASSLAGSGNSYNEQFF. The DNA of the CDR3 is TGTGCCAGCAGCTTAGCGGGTAGCGGGAACTCCTACAATGAGCAGTTCTTC.

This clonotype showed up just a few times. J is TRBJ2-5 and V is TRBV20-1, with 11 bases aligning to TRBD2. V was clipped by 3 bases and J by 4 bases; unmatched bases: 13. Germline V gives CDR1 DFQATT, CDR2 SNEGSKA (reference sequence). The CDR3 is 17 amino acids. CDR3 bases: TGCAGTGCTAGGATGGAGCCAACTAGCGGGAGTGGAGAGACCCAGTACTTC. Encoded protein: CSARMEPTSGSGETQYF.